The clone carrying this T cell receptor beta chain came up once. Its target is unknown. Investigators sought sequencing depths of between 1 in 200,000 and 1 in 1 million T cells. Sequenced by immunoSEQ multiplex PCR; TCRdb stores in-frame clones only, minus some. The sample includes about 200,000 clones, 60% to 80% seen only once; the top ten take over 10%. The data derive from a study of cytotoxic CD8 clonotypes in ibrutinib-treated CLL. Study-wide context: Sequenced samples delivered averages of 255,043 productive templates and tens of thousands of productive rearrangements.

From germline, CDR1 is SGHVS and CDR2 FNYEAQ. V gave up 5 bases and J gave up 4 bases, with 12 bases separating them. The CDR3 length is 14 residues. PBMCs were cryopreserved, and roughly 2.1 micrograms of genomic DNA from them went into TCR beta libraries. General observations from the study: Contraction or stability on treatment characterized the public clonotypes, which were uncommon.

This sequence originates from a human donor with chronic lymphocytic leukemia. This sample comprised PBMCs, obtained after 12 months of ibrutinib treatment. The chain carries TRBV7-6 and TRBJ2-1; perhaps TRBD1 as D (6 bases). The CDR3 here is CASSTRRGYNEQFF. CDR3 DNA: TGTGCCAGCAGCACCCGAAGGGGGTACAATGAGCAGTTCTTC.